The TCR beta chain under discussion was sequenced for a study of blood T cells in healthy people across ages. On the study more broadly: Per two T cells, about one barcoded beta molecule was captured through template switching.

On this clonotype itself: Its target is not known.

Study observations and caveats: Long-lived donors carried more naive CD4+ cells and greater diversity than aged donors.

This CDR3 contains 16 residues. Germline CDR1 reads KGHDR; CDR2 reads SFDVKD. The V gene lost 4 bases and the J gene lost 0 bases, with 12 bases spanning the gap. PCR was performed a second time for about 6 to 11 cycles using a sample-barcoded 5' primer and a J-beta primer mix. Every single cDNA molecule received a tag from a template-switch adaptor with 12 random nucleotides. TCRdb fed the 5' RACE reads into MiXCR, producing one record per CDR3 protein. This sample has approximately 800,000 distinct CDR3 sequences; approximately 53% occur once, and the top ten carry around 24%. The chain is built from TRBV24-1 and TRBJ1-5; weak D call: TRBD1 (6 bases). The TCR originated in a man in his forties or fifties in good health. Material: blood. CDR3 amino acids: CATSEAGTTSNQPQHF. The CDR3 DNA follows: TGTGCCACCAGTGAGGCCGGGACAACTAGCAATCAGCCCCAGCATTTT.